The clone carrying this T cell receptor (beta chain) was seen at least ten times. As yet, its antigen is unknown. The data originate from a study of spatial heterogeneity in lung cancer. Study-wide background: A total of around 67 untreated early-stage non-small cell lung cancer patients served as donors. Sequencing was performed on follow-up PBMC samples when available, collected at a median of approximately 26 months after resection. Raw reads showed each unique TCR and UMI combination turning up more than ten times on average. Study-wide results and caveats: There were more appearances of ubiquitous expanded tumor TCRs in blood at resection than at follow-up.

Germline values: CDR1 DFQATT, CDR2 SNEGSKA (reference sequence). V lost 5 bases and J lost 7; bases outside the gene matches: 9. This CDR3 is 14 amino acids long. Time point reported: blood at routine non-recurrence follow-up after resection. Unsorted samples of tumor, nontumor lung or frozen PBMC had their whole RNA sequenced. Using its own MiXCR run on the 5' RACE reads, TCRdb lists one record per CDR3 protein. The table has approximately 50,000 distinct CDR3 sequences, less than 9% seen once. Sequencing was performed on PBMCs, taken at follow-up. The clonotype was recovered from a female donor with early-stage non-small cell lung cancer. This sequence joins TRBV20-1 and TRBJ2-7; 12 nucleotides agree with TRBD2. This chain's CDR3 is CSALLAGGLREQYF. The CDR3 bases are TGCAGTGCTCTGCTAGCGGGGGGGCTGCGGGAGCAGTACTTC.